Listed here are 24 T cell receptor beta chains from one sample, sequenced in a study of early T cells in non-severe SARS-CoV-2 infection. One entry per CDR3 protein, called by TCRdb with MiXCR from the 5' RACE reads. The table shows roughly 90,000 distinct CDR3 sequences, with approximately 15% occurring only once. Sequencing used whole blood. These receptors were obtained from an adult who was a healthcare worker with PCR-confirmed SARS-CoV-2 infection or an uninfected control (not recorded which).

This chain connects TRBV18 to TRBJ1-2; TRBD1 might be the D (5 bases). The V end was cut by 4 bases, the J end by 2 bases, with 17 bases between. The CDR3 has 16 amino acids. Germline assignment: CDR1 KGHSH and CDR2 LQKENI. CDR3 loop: CASSQNAGAINYGYTF. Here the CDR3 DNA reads TGTGCCAGCTCACAGAATGCCGGGGCGATCAACTATGGCTACACCTTC.

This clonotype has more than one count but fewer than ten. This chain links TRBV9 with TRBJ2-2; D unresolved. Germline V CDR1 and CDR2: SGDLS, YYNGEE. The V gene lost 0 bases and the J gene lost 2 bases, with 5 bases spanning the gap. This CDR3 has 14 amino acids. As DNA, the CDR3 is TGTGCCAGCAGCGTAGAATTTAACACCGGGGAGCTGTTTTTT. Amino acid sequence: CASSVEFNTGELFF.

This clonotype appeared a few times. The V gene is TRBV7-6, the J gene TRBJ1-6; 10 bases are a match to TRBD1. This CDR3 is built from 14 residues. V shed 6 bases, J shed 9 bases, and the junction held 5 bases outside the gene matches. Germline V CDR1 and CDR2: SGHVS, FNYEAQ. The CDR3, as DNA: TGTGCCAGCAGTCGTGGACAGGGGGTTTCACCCCTCCACTTT. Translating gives CASSRGQGVSPLHF.

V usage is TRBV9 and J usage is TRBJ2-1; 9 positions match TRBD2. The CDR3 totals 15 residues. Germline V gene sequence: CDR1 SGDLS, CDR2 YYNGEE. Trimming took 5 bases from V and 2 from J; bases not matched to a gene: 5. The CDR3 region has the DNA TGTGCCAGCAGTTTAGCGGGGGATACCTACAATGAGCAGTTCTTC. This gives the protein CASSLAGDTYNEQFF.

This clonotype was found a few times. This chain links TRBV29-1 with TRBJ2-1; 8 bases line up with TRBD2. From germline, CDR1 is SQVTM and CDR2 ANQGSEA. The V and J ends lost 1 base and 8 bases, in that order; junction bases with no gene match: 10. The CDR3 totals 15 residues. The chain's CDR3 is CSVEGMGLGVDEQFF. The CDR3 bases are TGCAGCGTTGAAGGTATGGGACTAGGGGTCGATGAGCAGTTCTTC.

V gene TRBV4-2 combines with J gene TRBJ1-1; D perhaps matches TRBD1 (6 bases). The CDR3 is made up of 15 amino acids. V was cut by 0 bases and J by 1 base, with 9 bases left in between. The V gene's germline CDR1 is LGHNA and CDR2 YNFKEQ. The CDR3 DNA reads TGTGCCAGCAGCCAAGATCTGGACAGGAACACTGAAGCTTTCTTT. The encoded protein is CASSQDLDRNTEAFF.

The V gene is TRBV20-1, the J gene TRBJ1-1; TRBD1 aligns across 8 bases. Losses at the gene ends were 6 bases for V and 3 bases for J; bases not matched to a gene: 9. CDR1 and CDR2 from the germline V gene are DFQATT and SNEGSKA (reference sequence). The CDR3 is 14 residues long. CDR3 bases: TGCAGTGCCTCGACAGGGGCGGGGTACACTGAAGCTTTCTTT. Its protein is CSASTGAGYTEAFF.

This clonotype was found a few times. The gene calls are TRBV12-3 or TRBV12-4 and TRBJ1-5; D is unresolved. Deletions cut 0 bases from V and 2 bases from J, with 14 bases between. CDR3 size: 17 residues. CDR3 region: CASSLAEWGLGNQPQHF. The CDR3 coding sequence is TGTGCCAGCAGTTTAGCGGAATGGGGTTTGGGCAATCAGCCCCAGCATTTT.

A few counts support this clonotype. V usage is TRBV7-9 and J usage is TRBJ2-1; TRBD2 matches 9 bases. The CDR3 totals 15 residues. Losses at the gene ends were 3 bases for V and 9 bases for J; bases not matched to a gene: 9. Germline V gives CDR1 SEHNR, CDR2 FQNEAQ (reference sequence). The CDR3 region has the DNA TGTGCCAGCAGCTTTTTTTCGGTAGCGGGGGTTGAGCAGTTCTTC. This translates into CASSFFSVAGVEQFF.

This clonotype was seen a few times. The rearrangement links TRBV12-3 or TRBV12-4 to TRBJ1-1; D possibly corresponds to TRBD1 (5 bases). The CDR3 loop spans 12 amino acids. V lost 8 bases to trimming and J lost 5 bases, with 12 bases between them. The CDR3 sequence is CASEPWGTEAFF. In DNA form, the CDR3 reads TGTGCCAGCGAACCCTGGGGGACTGAAGCTTTCTTT.

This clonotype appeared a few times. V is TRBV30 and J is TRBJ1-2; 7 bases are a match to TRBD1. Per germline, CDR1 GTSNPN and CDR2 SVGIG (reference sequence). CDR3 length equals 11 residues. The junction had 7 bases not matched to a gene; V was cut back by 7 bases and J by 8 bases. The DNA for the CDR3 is TGTGCCTTCGGTAACAGGGGCGGCTACACCTTC. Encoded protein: CAFGNRGGYTF.

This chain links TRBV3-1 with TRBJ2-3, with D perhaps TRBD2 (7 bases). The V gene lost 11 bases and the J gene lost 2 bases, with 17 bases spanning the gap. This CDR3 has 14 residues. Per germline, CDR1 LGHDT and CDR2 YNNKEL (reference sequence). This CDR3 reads CAVGRGGITDTQYF. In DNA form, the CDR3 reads TGTGCCGTAGGTAGGGGGGGAATCACAGATACGCAGTATTTT.

CDR3 in DNA: TGTGCCAGCAGCTTAGATTTTGGGGGCGTAAACAATGAGCAGTTCTTC. Translated: CASSLDFGGVNNEQFF. The chain has TRBV7-3 and TRBJ2-1; a weak D match, TRBD1 (6 bases). V was trimmed by 2 bases and J by 5 bases, leaving 16 bases between them. CDR3 size: 16 residues. Per germline, CDR1 SGHTA and CDR2 FQGTGA.

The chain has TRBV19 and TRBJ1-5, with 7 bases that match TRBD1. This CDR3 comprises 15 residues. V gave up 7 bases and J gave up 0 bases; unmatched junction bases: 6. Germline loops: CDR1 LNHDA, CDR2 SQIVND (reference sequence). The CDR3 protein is CASNRGKYSNQPQHF. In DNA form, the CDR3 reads TGTGCCAGTAACAGGGGAAAATATAGCAATCAGCCCCAGCATTTT.

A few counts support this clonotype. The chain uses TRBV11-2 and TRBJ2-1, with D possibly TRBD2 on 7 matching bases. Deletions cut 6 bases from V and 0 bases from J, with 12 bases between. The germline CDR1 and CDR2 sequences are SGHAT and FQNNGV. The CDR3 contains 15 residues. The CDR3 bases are TGTGCCAGCAGATTTGGGGGGGCCTCCTACAATGAGCAGTTCTTC. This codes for CASRFGGASYNEQFF.

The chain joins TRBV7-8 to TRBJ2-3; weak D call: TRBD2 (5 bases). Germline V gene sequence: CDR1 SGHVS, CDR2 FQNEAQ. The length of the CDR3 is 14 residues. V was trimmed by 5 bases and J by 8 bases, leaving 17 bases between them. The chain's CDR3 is CASSPGGLQGTQYF. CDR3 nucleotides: TGTGCCAGCAGCCCAGGCGGACTCCAAGGTACGCAGTATTTT. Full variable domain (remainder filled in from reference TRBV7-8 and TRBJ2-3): GAGVSQSPRYKVAKRGQDVALRCDPISGHVSLFWYQQALGQGPEFLTYFQNEAQLDKSGLPSDRFFAERPEGSVSTLKIQRTQQEDSAVYLCASSPGGLQGTQYFGPGTRLTVL.

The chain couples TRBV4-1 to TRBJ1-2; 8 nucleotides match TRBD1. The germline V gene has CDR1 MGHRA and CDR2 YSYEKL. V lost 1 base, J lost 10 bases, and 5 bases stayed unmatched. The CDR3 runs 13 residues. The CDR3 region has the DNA TGCGCCAGCAGCCAAGTTACAGGGGGTGACTACACCTTC. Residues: CASSQVTGGDYTF.

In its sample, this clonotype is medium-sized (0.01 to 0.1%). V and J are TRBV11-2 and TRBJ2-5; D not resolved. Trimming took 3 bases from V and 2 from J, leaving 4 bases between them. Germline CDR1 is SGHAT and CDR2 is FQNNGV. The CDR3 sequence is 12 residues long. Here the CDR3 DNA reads TGTGCCAGCAGCTTGGTGCAAGAGACCCAGTACTTC. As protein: CASSLVQETQYF.

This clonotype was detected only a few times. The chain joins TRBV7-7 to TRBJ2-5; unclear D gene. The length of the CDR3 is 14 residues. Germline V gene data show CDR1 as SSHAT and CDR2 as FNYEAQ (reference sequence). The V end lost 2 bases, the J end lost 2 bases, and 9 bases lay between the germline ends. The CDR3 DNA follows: TGTGCCAGCAGCTTATTCAGCAGACAAGAGACCCAGTACTTC. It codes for CASSLFSRQETQYF. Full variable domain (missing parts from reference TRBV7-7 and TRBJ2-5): GAGVSQSPRYKVTKRGQDVTLRCDPISSHATLYWYQQALGQGPEFLTYFNYEAQPDKSGLPSDRFSAERPEGSISTLTIQRTEQRDSAMYRCASSLFSRQETQYFGPGTRLLVL.

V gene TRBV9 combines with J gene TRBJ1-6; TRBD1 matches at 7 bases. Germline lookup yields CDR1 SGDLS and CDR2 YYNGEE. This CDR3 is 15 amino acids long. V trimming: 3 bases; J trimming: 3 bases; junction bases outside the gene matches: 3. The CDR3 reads CASSGGQNYNSPLHF. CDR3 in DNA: TGTGCCAGCAGCGGGGGACAGAACTATAATTCACCCCTCCACTTT.

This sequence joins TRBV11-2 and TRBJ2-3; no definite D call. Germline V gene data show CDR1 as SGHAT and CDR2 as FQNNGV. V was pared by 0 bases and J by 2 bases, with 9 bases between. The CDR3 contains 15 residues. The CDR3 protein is CASSLDGLLTDTQYF. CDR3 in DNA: TGTGCCAGCAGCTTAGATGGCCTTCTCACAGATACGCAGTATTTT. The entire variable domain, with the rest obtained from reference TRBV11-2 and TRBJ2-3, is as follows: EAGVAQSPRYKIIEKRQSVAFWCNPISGHATLYWYQQILGQGPKLLIQFQNNGVVDDSQLPKDRFSAERLKGVDSTLKIQPAKLEDSAVYLCASSLDGLLTDTQYFGPGTRLTVL.

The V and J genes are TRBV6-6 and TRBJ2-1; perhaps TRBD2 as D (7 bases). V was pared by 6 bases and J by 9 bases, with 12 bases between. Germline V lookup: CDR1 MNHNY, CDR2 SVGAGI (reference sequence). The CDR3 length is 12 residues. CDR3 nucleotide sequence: TGTGCCAGCAGCCCGGGGGGCAGTGAGCAGTTCTTC. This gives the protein CASSPGGSEQFF.

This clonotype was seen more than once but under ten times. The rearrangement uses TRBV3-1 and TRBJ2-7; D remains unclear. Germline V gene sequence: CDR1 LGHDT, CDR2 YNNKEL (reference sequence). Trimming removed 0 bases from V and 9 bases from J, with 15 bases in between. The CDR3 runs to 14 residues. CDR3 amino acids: CASSQDGPGLGQYV. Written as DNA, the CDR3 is TGTGCCAGCAGCCAAGATGGTCCCGGCCTGGGGCAGTACGTC.

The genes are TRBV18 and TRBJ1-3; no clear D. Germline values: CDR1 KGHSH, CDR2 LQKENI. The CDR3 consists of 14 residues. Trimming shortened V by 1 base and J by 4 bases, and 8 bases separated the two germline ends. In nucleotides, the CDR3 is TGTGCCAGCTCACCACAAGGGTACGGAAACACCATATATTTT. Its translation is CASSPQGYGNTIYF.